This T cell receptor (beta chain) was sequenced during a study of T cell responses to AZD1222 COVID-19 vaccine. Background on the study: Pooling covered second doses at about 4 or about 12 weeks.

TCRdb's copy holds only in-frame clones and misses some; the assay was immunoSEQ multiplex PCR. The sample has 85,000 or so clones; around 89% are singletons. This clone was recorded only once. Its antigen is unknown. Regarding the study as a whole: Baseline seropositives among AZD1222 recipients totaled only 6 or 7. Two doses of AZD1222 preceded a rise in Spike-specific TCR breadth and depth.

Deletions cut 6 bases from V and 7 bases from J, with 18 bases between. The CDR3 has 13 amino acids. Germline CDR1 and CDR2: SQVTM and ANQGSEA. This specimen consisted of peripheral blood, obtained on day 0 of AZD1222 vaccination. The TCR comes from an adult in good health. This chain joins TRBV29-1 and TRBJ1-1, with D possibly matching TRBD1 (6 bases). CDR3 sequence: CSVVVIGRGEAFF. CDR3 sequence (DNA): TGCAGCGTGGTCGTTATCGGCAGGGGTGAAGCTTTCTTT.